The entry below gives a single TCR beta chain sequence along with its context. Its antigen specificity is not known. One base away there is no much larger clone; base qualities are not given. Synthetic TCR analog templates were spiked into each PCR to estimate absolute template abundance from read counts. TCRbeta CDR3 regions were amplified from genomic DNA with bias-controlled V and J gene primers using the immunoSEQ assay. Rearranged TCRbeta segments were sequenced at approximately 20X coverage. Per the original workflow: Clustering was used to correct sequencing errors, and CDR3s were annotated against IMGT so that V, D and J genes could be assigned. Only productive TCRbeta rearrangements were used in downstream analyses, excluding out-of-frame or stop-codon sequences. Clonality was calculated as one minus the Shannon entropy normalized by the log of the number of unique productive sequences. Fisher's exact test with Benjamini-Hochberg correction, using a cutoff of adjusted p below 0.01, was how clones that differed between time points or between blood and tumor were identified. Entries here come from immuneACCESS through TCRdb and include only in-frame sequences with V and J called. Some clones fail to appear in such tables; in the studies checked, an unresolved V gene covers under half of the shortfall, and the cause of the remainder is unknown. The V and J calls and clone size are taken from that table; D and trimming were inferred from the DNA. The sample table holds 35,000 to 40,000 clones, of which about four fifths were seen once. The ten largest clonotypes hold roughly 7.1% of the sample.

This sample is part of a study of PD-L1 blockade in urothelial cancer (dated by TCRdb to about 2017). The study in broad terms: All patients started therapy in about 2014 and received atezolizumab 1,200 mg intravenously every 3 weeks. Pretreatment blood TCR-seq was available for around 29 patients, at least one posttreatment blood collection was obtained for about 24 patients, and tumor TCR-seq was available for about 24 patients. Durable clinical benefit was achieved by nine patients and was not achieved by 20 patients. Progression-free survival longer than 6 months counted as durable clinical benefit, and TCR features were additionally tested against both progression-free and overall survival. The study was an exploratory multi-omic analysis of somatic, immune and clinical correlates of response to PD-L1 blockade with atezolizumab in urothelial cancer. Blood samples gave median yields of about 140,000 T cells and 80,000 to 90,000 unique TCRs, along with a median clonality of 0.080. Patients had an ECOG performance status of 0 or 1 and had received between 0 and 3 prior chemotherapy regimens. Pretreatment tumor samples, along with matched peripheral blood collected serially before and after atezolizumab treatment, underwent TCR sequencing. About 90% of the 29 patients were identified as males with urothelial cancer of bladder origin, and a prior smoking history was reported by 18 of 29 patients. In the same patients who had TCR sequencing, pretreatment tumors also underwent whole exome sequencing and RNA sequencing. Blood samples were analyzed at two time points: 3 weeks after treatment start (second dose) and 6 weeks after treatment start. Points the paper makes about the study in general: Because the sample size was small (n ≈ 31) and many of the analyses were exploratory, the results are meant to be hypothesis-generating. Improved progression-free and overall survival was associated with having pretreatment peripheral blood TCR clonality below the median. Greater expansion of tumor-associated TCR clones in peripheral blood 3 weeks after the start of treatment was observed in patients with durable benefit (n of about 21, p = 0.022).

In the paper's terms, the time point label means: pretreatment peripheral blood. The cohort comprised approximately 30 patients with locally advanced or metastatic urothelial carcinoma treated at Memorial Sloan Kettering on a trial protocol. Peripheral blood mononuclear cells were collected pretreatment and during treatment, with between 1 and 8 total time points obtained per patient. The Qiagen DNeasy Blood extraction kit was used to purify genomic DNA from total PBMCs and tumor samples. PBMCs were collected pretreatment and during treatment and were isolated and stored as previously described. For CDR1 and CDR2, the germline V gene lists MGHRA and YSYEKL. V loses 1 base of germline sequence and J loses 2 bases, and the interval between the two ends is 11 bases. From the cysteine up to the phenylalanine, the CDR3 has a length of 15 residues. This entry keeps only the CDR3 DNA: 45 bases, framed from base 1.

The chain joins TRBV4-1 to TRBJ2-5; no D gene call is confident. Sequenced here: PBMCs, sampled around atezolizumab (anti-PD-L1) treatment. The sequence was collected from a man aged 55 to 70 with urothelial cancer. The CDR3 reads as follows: CASSQVSSAQETQYF. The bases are TGCGCCAGCAGCCAAGTGTCGAGCGCACAAGAGACCCAGTACTTC.